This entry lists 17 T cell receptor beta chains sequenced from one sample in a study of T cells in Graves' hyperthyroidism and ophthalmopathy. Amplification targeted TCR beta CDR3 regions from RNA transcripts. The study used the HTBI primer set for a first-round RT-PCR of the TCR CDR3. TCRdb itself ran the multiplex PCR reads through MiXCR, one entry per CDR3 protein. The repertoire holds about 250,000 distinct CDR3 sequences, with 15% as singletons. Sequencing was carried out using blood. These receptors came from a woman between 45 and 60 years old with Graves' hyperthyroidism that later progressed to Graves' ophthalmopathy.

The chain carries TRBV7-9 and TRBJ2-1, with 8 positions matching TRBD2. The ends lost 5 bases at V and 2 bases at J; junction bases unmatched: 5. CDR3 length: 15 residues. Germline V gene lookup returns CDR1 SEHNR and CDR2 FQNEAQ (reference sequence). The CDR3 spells CASSQSGGAYNEQFF. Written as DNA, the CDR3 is TGTGCCAGCAGCCAAAGCGGGGGCGCCTACAATGAGCAGTTCTTC.

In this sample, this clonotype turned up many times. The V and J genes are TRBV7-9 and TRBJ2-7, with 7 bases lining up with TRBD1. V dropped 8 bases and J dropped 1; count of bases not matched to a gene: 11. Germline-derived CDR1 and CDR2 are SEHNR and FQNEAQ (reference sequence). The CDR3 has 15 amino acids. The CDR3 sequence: CASGDATGMSYEQYF. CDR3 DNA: TGTGCCAGCGGGGACGCGACAGGGATGTCCTACGAGCAGTACTTC.

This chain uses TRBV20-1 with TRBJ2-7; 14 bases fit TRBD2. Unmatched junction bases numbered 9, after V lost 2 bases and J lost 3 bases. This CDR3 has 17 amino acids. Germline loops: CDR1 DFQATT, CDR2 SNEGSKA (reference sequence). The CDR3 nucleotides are TGCAGTGCTAGAAATCCCGGGACTAGCGGGAGTGGCTACGAGCAGTACTTC. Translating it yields CSARNPGTSGSGYEQYF.

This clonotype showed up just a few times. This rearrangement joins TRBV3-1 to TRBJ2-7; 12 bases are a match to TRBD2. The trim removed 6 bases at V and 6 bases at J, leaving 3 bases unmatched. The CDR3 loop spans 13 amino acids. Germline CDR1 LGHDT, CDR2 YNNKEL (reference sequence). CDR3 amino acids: CASRTGLAGEQYF. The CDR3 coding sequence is TGTGCCAGCAGAACGGGACTAGCGGGCGAGCAGTACTTC.

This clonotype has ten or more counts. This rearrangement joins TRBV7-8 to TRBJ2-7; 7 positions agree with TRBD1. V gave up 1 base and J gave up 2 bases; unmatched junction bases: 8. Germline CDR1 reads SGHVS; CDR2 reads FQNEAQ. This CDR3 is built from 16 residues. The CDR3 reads CASSLGLTTGTYEQYF. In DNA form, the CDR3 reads TGTGCCAGCAGCTTAGGGCTGACGACAGGGACCTACGAGCAGTACTTC.

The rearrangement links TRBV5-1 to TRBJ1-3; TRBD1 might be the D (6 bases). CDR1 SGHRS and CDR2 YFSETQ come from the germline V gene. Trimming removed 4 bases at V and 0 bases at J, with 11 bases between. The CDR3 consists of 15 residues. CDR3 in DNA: TGCGCCAGCAGCATGACGGGGGCCTCTGGAAACACCATATATTTT. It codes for CASSMTGASGNTIYF.

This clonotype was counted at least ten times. This CDR3 reads CASSFGTNEKLFF. CDR3 sequence (DNA): TGTGCCAGCAGTTTTGGAACTAATGAAAAACTGTTTTTT. V and J are TRBV28 and TRBJ1-4; D is undetermined. The germline V gene encodes CDR1 MDHEN and CDR2 SYDVKM. The CDR3 totals 13 residues. V lost 3 bases, J lost 1 base, and 3 bases lay in between. The full variable domain, rest sourced from reference TRBV28 and TRBJ1-4, is DVKVTQSSRYLVKRTGEKVFLECVQDMDHENMFWYRQDPGLGLRLIYFSYDVKMKEKGDIPEGYSVSREKKERFSLILESASTNQTSMYLCASSFGTNEKLFFGSGTQLSVL.

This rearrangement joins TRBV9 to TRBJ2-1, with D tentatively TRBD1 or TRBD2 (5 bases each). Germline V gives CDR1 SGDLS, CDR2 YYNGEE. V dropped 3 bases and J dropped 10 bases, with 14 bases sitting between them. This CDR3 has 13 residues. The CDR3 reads CASSAGSRIEQFF. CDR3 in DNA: TGTGCCAGCAGCGCAGGGAGTAGGATCGAGCAGTTCTTC.

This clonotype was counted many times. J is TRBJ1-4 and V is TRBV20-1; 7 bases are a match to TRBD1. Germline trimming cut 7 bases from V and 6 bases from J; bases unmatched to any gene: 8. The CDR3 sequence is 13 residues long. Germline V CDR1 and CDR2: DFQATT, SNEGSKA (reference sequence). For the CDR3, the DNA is TGCAGTGGACGGACAGGCGGGGATGAAAAACTGTTTTTT. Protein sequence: CSGRTGGDEKLFF.

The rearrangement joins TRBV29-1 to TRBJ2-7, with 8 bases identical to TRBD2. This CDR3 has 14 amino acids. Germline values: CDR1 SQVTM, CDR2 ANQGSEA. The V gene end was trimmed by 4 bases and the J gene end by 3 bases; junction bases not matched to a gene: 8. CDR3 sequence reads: CSVGGASGHYEQYF. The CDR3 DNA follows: TGCAGCGTTGGCGGGGCTAGCGGGCACTACGAGCAGTACTTC.

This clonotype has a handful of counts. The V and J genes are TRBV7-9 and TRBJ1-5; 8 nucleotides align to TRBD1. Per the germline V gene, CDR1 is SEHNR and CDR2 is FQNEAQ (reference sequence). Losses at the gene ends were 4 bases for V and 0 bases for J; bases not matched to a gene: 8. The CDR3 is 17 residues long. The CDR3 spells CASSSDRGLYSNQPQHF. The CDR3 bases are TGTGCCAGCAGCTCCGACAGGGGACTCTATAGCAATCAGCCCCAGCATTTT.

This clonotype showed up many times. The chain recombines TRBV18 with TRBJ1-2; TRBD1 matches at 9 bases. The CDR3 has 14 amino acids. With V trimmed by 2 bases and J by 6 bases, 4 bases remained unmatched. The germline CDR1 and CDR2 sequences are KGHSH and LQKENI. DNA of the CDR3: TGTGCCAGCTCACCATATGACAGGGGGAATGGCTACACCTTC. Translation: CASSPYDRGNGYTF. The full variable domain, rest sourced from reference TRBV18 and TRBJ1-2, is NAGVMQNPRHLVRRRGQEARLRCSPMKGHSHVYWYRQLPEEGLKFMVYLQKENIIDESGMPKERFSAEFPKEGPSILRIQQVVRGDSAAYFCASSPYDRGNGYTFGSGTRLTVV.

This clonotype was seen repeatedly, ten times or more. The CDR3 protein is CASSQTGSGAFF. The CDR3 DNA is TGTGCCAGCAGCCAGACAGGGTCGGGGGCTTTCTTT. The J gene is TRBJ1-1, the V gene TRBV11-2, with 7 bases fitting TRBD1. The ends lost 5 bases at V and 11 bases at J; junction bases unmatched: 8. From germline, CDR1 is SGHAT and CDR2 FQNNGV. The CDR3 covers 12 residues.

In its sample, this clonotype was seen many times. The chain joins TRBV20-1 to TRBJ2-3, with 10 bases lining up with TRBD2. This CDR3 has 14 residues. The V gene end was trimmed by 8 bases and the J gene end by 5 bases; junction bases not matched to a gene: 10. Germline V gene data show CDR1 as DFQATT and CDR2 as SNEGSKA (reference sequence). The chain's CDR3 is CSTLAGEEGDTQYF. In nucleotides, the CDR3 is TGCAGTACCCTAGCGGGAGAAGAGGGAGATACGCAGTATTTT.

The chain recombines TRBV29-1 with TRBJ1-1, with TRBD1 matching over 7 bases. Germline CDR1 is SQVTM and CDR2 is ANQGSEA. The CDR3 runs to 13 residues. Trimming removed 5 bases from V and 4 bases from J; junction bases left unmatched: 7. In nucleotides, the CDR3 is TGCAGCGTTAACGACAGGGAGGGCACTGAAGCTTTCTTT. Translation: CSVNDREGTEAFF. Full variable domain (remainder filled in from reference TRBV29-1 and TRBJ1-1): SAVISQKPSRDICQRGTSLTIQCQVDSQVTMMFWYRQQPGQSLTLIATANQGSEATYESGFVIDKFPISRPNLTFSTLTVSNMSPEDSSIYLCSVNDREGTEAFFGQGTRLTVV.

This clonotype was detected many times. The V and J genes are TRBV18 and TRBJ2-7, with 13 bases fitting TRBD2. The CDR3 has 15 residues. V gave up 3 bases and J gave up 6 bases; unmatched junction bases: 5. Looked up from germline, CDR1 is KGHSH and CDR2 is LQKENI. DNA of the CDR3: TGTGCCAGCTCACCCGGGACTAGCGGGATTCGCGAGCAGTACTTC. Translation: CASSPGTSGIREQYF.

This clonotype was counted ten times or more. CDR3 DNA: TGTGCCAGCAGTTTAGGGACTCCGACGGGAAATCAGCCCCAGCATTTT. Translation: CASSLGTPTGNQPQHF. The chain joins TRBV28 to TRBJ1-5, with D possibly TRBD1 on 5 matching bases. CDR3 length equals 16 residues. In germline, CDR1 is MDHEN, CDR2 SYDVKM. Trimming stripped 2 bases from V and 4 bases from J, with 15 bases between.